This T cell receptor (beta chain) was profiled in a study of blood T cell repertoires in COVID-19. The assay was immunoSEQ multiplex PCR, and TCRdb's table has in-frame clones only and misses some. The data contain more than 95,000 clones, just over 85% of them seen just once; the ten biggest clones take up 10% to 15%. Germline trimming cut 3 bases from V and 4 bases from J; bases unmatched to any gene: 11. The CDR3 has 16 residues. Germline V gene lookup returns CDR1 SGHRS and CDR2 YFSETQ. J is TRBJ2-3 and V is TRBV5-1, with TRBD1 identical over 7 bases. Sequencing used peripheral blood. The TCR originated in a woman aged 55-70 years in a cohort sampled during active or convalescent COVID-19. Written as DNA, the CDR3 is TGCGCCAGCAGCTCCCAAGGGGGCGAAGCTTCAGATACGCAGTATTTT. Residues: CASSSQGGEASDTQYF. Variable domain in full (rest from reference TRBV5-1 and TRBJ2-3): KAGVTQTPRYLIKTRGQQVTLSCSPISGHRSVSWYQQTPGQGLQFLFEYFSETQRNKGNFPGRFSGRQFSNSRSEMNVSTLELGDSALYLCASSSQGGEASDTQYFGPGTRLTVL.